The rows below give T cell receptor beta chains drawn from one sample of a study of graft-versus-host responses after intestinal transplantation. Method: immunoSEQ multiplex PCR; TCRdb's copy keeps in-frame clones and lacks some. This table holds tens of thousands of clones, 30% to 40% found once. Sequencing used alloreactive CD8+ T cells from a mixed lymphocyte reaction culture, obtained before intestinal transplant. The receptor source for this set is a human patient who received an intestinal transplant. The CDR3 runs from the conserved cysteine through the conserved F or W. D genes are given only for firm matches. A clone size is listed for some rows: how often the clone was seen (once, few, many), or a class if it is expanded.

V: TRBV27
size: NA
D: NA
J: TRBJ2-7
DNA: TGTGCCAGCAGTTCAGGGGTCTACGAGCAGTACTTC
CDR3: CASSSGVYEQYF

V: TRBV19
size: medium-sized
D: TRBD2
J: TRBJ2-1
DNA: TGTGCCAGTAGTATTATAACTAGCGGGTACAATGAGCAGTTCTTC
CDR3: CASSIITSGYNEQFF

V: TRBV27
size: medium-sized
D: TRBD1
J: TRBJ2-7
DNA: TGTGCCAGCAGTTTAGTACAGGGGGTCTACGAGCAGTACTTC
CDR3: CASSLVQGVYEQYF

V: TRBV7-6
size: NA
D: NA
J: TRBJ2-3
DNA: TGTGCCAGCTGCGGGCGATACACAGATACGCAGTATTTT
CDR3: CASCGRYTDTQYF

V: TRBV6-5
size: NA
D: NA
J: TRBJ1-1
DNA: TGTGCCAGCAGTTACTCGATTATCGGTAACACTGAAGCTTTCTTT
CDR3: CASSYSIIGNTEAFF

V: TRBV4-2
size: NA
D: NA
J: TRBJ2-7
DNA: TGTGCCAGCAGCCCCGGGACCGCGGGCGGTGGCGAGCAGTACTTC
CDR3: CASSPGTAGGGEQYF

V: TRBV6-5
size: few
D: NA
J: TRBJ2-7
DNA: TGTGCCAGCAGTTTGGGACACATCTACGAGCAGTACTTC
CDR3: CASSLGHIYEQYF

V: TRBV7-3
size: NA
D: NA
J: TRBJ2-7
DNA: TGTGCCAGCAGCTATCAGGGTGGCGAGCAGTACTTC
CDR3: CASSYQGGEQYF

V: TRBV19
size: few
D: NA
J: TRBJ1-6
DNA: TGTGCCAGTAGTACCCCGGGAGGGGCTTTTAATTCACCCCTCCACTTT
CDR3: CASSTPGGAFNSPLHF

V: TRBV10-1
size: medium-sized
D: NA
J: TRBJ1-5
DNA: TGCGCCATAGGAACGCGTTATAGCAATCAGCCCCAGCATTTT
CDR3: CAIGTRYSNQPQHF

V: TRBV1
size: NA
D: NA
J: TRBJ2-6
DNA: TGCACCAGCAGCTTGAGATGTTTGTGCACAAGTCGGGCCAACGTCCTGACTTTC
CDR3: CTSSLRCLCTSRANVLTF

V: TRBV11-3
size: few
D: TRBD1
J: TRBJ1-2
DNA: TGTGCCAGCAGCAACCCGACTACAGGGGACTATGGCTACACCTTC
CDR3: CASSNPTTGDYGYTF

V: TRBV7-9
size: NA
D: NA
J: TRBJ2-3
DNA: TGTGCCAGCTACCTGGAAGAGGATACGCAGTATTTT
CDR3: CASYLEEDTQYF

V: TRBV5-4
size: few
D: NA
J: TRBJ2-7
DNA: TGTGCCAGCAGCTTGGCCACGGCACCCTACGAGCAGTACTTC
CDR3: CASSLATAPYEQYF

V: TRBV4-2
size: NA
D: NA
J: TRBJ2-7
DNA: TGTGCCAGCAGCCAAAGTTTCGACTGGTATGGTGAGCAGTACTTC
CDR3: CASSQSFDWYGEQYF

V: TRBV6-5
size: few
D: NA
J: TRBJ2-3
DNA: TGTGCCAGCAGTTACTCGCCGGATCTCACAGATACGCAGTATTTT
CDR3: CASSYSPDLTDTQYF

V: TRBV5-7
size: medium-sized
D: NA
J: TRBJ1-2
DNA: TGTGCCAGCAGCTTGTTTTATGGCTACACCTTC
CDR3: CASSLFYGYTF

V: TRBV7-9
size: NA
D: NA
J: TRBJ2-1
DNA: TGTGCCAGCAGCCCAGGGTCCCTTGAGCAGTTCTTC
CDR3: CASSPGSLEQFF

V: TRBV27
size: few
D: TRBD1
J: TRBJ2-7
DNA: TGTGCCAGCAGTTGGGGTCAGGGGGCCTACGAGCAGTACTTC
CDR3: CASSWGQGAYEQYF

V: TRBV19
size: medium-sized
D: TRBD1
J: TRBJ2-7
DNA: TGTGCCAGTACCCCGGGACAGGGGGCCTACGAGCAGTACTTC
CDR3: CASTPGQGAYEQYF

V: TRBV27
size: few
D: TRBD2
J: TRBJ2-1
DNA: TGTGCCAGCAGTTTAGCGGGGGGGCCTGCCAATGAGCAGTTCTTC
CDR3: CASSLAGGPANEQFF

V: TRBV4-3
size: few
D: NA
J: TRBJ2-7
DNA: TGCGCCAGCAGCCACGTGGGGTCCTACGAGCAGTACTTC
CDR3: CASSHVGSYEQYF

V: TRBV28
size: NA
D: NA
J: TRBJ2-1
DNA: TGCGCCAGCAGACCACCGAGAATGGACCGCCAAAATGAGCAGTTCTTC
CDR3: CASRPPRMDRQNEQFF

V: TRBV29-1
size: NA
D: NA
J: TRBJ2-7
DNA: TGCAGCGTTGTTGGGGGGTTTGCTATCTACGAGCAGTACTTC
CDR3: CSVVGGFAIYEQYF

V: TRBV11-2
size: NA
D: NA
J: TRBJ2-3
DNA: TGTGCCAGCAGCTCCAGGGTGGATACGCAGTATTTT
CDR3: CASSSRVDTQYF

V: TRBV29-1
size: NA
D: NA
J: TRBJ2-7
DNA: TGCAGCGTTGAATCGGCGTCGAGCTCCTACGAGCAGTACTTC
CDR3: CSVESASSSYEQYF

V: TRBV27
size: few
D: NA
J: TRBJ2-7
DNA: TGTGCCAGCAGTTACCAGGCTCACTCCTACGAGCAGTACTTC
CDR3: CASSYQAHSYEQYF

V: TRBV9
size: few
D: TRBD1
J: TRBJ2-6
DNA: TGTGCCAGCAGCGTTAGGACAGGGATCTCTGGGGCCAACGTCCTGACTTTC
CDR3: CASSVRTGISGANVLTF

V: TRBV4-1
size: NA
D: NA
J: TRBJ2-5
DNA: TGCGCCAGCAGCCAAGATTTCGCCCGAACTAGACAAGAGACCCAGTACTTC
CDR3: CASSQDFARTRQETQYF

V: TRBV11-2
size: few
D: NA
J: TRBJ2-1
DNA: TGTGCCAGCAGCTTACGTGCGGGGGCACCCGAGGATGAGCAGTTCTTC
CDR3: CASSLRAGAPEDEQFF

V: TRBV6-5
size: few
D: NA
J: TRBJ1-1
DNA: TGTGCCAGCGGGGGCAGGGACACTGAAGCTTTCTTT
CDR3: CASGGRDTEAFF

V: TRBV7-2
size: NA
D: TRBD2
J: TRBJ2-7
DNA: TGTGCCAGCAGCTTAAATGGCCTAGCGGGGGCTAGCTCCTACGAGCAGTACTTC
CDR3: CASSLNGLAGASSYEQYF

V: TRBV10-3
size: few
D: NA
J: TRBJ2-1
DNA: TGTGCCATCAGTACGGGAGTGGACAATGAGCAGTTCTTC
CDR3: CAISTGVDNEQFF

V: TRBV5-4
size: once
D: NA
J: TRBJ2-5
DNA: TGTGCCAGCATGGGGGCGGGACAAGAGACCCAGTACTTC
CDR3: CASMGAGQETQYF

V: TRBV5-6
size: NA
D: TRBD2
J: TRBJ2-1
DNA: TGTGCCAGCAGCTTAATTACTAGCGGGGCCTCCTATGAGCAGTTCTTC
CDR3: CASSLITSGASYEQFF

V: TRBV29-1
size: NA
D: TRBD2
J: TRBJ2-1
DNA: TGCAGCGTTGAAGACGGGCTAGCGGGGGGGAGCTCCTACAATGAGCAGTTCTTC
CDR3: CSVEDGLAGGSSYNEQFF

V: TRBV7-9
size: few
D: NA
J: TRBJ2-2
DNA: TGTGCCAGCGCGGGACTTCACACCGGGGAGCTGTTTTTT
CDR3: CASAGLHTGELFF

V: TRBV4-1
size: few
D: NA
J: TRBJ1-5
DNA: TGCGCCAGCAGCCAAGTGTTCCCGGGCAATCAGCCCCAGCATTTT
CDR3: CASSQVFPGNQPQHF

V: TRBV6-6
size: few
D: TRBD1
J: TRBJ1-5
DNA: TGTGCCAGCAGTCTGACAGGGGCTAGCAATCAGCCCCAGCATTTT
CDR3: CASSLTGASNQPQHF

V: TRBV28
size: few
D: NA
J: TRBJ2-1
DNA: TGTGCCAGCGTGGGTTACAATGAGCAGTTCTTC
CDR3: CASVGYNEQFF